The sequence of this TCR beta chain was determined in a study of cytomegalovirus exposure and HLA in healthy donors (dated by TCRdb to about 2017). Background for the entire study: An earlier analysis of fewer than 750 of the donors reported 276 Gb of sequence data and around 120 million unique TCR beta sequences obtained from around 190 million T cells. An early release that covered some 630 HLA-typed donors contained approximately 300 gigabases of sequencing data and 65 million to 100 million unique TCR sequences. Of the roughly 400 genotyped donors, about 80% fell in the genetic ancestry cluster associated with self-reported Caucasian donors. The study aimed to test whether cataloging public T cell receptors could reveal signatures of past pathogen exposure. Using immunosequencing, the study profiled T cell repertoires from around 670 subjects and related those repertoires to cytomegalovirus serostatus. Along with the roughly 700-subject first cohort, a separate validation cohort of around 120 different subjects was used. High-throughput TCR immunosequencing, statistical association of individual TCRs with disease status, and machine learning were combined to predict cytomegalovirus infection status. In a later analysis, previously published TCR beta repertoires from 670 or so donors were re-analyzed and high-resolution HLA genotyping was added so that TCR occurrence patterns could be studied. Rather than drawing on any new phenotypic data, the later analysis identified candidate immune exposures from TCR beta sequences and the way those sequences occurred across donors. An earlier analysis of roughly 580 of the donors used high-throughput TCR beta sequencing to judge whether each TCR beta V gene segment behaved as functional or pseudogenic. Donor age, sex, ethnicity and CMV serostatus were compiled alongside the repertoire data. Genome-wide SNP genotypes for about three fifths of the roughly 670 donors were used in a later genetic analysis, which treated that subset as a discovery cohort. All discovery cohort repertoires had been generated on a single sequencing platform. Both class I and class II loci were covered by HLA typing, at four-digit resolution. Typing coverage varied by locus: roughly 620-640 donors for A, B, C, DRB1 and DQB1; 522 for DQA1; about 590 for DPA1; roughly 450 for DPB1. Because of strong linkage in the cohort, roughly five DR-DQ haplotypes were treated as single units for association and clustering. Among some 400 genotyped donors of the cohort, an average of approximately 250,000 unique TCR beta nucleotide sequences were sequenced per donor, 15% to 20% of them non-productive. The investigation overall reported the following: An earlier analysis of approximately 590 of the donors showed that most TCR beta V segments appeared in productive rearrangements either about 90% or about 30% of the time, which broadly matched IMGT annotations. A further reported finding was that TCR beta sequences accurately predicted the HLA-A and HLA-B alleles for most subjects in the first cohort. According to a later analysis, TCR association rates differed among HLA loci, with DRB1 alleles showing the most associated TCRs and HLA-C alleles showing the fewest. The only immune exposure information available for the cohort was CMV serostatus. Some IMGT-functional V segments, including TRBV6-2 and TRBV6-3, could not be distinguished by the 87-base-pair reads and were therefore excluded. Strong co-occurrence of HLA alleles, especially DR and DQ, made assigning TCR associations to individual alleles difficult. According to a later genetic analysis, donors in an Asian-associated ancestry cluster had fewer N-insertions in productive TCRs than the approximately 650-donor mean. The earlier analysis of about 600 of the donors excluded about 16 rarely observed V segments, including chromosome 9 orphons, because counts were too low. The cohort was sequenced for TCR beta chains only, and without alpha or paired-chain data the features that could be detected were limited. The authors suggested that the approach could potentially be extended to other disease states and immunological phenotypes. Linkage disequilibrium might explain the correlated functional status among segregating V segments, but an unknown experimental factor could not be ruled out. A later genetic analysis associated a missense DCLRE1C variant with V-gene and J-gene trimming of TCR beta chains, and an independent cohort replicated the association. Most CMV-associated TCR beta chains appeared to be HLA-restricted in a later analysis, and the HLA associations seemed to be driven largely by CMV exposure. A total of 150 to 200 TCR beta chains were listed by the study as associated with cytomegalovirus. According to a later analysis, parvovirus B19, influenza, CMV and Epstein-Barr virus appeared linked to several top co-occurrence clusters. A few of the identified cytomegalovirus-associated TCR beta chains were confirmed in vitro to be specific for cytomegalovirus antigens. Sequencing depth was assumed to be roughly uniform across donors in the presence/absence analyses, though that assumption may not hold. While some public TCRs were present in many individuals, most TCR sequences turned up only very rarely across donors. A later analysis found that HLA-associated TCR beta chains were more clonally expanded and had lower generation probabilities than equally common non-associated chains. The sequencing pipeline was judged likely to have produced a cluster of highly shared sequence variants as a technical artifact. In both the original and validation cohorts, the classifier was reported to diagnose cytomegalovirus status with high specificity and sensitivity. Because HLA typing was missing for some donors at each locus, association tests included only the typed subset. A later analysis associated around 16,000 TCR beta sequences with specific HLA alleles at a false discovery rate of 0.05.

A remark on this clone: Its antigen specificity is not known. One base away there is no much larger clone; base qualities are not given.

In total, more than 500 healthy bone marrow donors made up the cohort. Cohort members were all nominally healthy when sampled, although unrecorded immune exposures were likely present. The donor tested CMV seronegative and was one of the 352 seronegative cohort members. A peripheral blood sample was collected from each donor, and TCR beta sequencing was performed on peripheral blood mononuclear cells. Genomic DNA was extracted from the blood cell samples with the Qiagen DNeasy Blood Extraction Kit. The library was produced with the immunoSEQ multiplex PCR assay. A mixture of 60 forward primers for TCR Vbeta segments and 13 reverse primers for TCR Jbeta segments was used in the multiplex PCR. Amplification of the CDR3 region of rearranged TCR beta genes was performed with a multiplex PCR assay on genomic DNA. On the Illumina HiSeq System, the amplified TCR beta libraries were sequenced as 87-base-pair reads. Under the source paper's analysis protocol: Across the 640 or so repertoires, a later analysis counted some 81 million unique TCR beta chains, approximately 12 million of which were shared by at least two donors. A nearest-neighbor algorithm error-corrected the raw reads and collapsed the reads into unique sequences, merging closely related sequences to remove PCR and sequencing errors. CDR3 sequences were aligned to IMGT reference sequences to assign V, D and J gene segments. For a sequence to be retained, a match of at least six nucleotides to both a V gene segment and a J gene segment was required. A rearrangement counted as productive if the CDR3 had no stop codons and remained in frame with V and J, and every other rearrangement counted as non-productive. Following IMGT convention, CDR3 was defined as the stretch from the second conserved V-encoded cysteine to the conserved J-encoded phenylalanine. In an earlier analysis of 550 to 650 of the donors, sequences lacking an unambiguous match to a single V gene segment were excluded. An earlier analysis of fewer than 750 of the donors called V segments functional above 56.7% productive rearrangements and segregating when the between-donor standard deviation exceeded 5%. A statistical classification framework was developed to diagnose cytomegalovirus status using the catalog of TCR beta chain sequences. In a later analysis, V and J genes were assigned by comparing TCR nucleotide sequences against IMGT/GENE-DB human TR gene sequences. Using the TCRdist pipeline, a later analysis assigned CDR3 sequences along with most-parsimonious VDJ recombination scenarios. A later analysis defined each TCR beta chain by its CDR3 amino acid sequence plus V-gene family, and excluded reads lacking a unique V-gene family. As a way to deal with suspected cross-contamination and a sequencing artifact, a later analysis dropped nearly 600 nucleotide sequences that were highly shared and had low generation probability. For each public chain, a later analysis derived a clonal expansion index from normalized ranks of inferred template counts within each repertoire. In a later analysis, generation probabilities were computed using a VDJ recombination model fitted to out-of-frame rearrangements, and the results were checked against IGoR. In a later analysis, TCR-TCR, TCR-HLA and TCR-CMV co-occurrence was scored with hypergeometric tests, and a repertoire-size bias correction was applied to TCR pairs. In a later analysis, false discovery rates were estimated by permuting HLA or CMV assignments 20 times. A later analysis grouped co-occurring TCRs with DBSCAN, adding TCRdist sequence similarity when clustering within HLA-allele-positive subsets. Repertoires with fewer than 30,000 or more than 120,000 public chains, plus five repertoires with anomalous nucleotide sharing, were excluded from co-occurrence clustering. This immuneACCESS table, as held by TCRdb, lists in-frame sequences with V and J called but not all clones. Of the missing ones, under half trace to an unresolved V gene in checked studies; the others have no known cause. That table gives V, J and clone size, and the DNA gave D and trimming. The sample table lists 90,000 to 110,000 clones, almost 70% of them with a count of one. Clones ranked in the top ten supply about 3.5% of the sample.

CDR1 and CDR2, per the germline V gene (reference sequence), are SEHNR and FQNEAQ. V and J lose 1 base and 2 bases, and a span of 8 bases separates them. The CDR3 runs 14 amino acids, cysteine and phenylalanine included. CDR3 DNA only is kept here, 42 bases in frame from base 1. This receptor was obtained from a man under 40 in good health and CMV-seronegative. Recombination joined TRBV7-9 with TRBJ1-2; the D region possibly corresponds to TRBD1 (5 bases align). Sequencing input: PBMCs. The CDR3 protein: CASSLGQTNYGYTF. The DNA sequence follows: TGTGCCAGCAGCTTAGGACAGACCAACTATGGCTACACCTTC.